This TCR beta chain emerged from a study of CD8 T cells in Susac syndrome. The wider study: Treatment status at blood draw for the Susac syndrome patients was therapy-naive, corticosteroids, or intravenous immunoglobulin alone.

TEMRA cells underwent FACS enrichment and CD8+ and CD4+ T cells underwent negative isolation. The CDR3 runs 16 residues. Trimming took 6 bases from V and 0 from J; bases not matched to a gene: 8. Per the germline V gene, CDR1 is MNHNS and CDR2 is SASEGT. With random hexamers, reverse transcription was performed on roughly 0.5 to 1 ug of RNA. The immunoSEQ assay covered 54 Vbeta and 13 Jbeta segments for CDR3. Each CDR3 protein is one row after TCRdb ran MiXCR on the immunoSEQ multiplex PCR reads. The sample carries around 23,000 distinct CDR3 sequences, 90% to 95% recorded once. Input material: CD8+ T cells from PBMCs. This clonotype originated in a human donor with Susac syndrome. The chain is built from TRBV6-1 and TRBJ2-3; the match to TRBD2 covers 8 bases. The CDR3 is CASRATSGASTDTQYF. The DNA of the CDR3 is TGTGCCAGCAGAGCCACTAGCGGCGCTAGCACAGATACGCAGTATTTT.